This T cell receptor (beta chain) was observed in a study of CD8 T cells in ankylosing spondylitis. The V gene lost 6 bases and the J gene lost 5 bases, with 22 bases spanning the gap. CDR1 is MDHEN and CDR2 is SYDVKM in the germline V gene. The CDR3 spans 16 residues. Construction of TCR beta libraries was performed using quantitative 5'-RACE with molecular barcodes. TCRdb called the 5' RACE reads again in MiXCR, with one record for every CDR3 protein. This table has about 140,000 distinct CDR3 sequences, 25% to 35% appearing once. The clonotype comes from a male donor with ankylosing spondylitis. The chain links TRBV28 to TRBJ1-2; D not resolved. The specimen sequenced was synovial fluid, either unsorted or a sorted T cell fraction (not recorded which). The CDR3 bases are TGTGCCAGCAGCGTTCCTTCGTGGACGGTGGGGTATGGCTACACCTTC. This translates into CASSVPSWTVGYGYTF.